This paragraph reports one TCR beta chain. Its binding antigen is unknown. No clone much larger than this one lies a single base away; base qualities are absent. The CDR3 holds 14 amino acids from the cysteine to the phenylalanine. Only the CDR3 region is kept as DNA, spanning 42 bases read in frame from base 1. V and J are trimmed by 7 bases and 8 bases, and the gene matches miss 6 bases of the junction. CDR1 and CDR2 (MDHEN, SYDVKM) derive from the germline V gene. This specimen belongs to a study of graft-versus-host responses after intestinal transplantation (dated by TCRdb to the early 2020s). Study-wide context: Recipients received multivisceral, liver-intestinal, or isolated intestinal transplants. Alloreactive clones were identified by sequencing pre-transplant mixed lymphocyte reaction products and comparing them with unstimulated pre-transplant donor and recipient T cells. The cohort enrolled some 24 intestinal transplant recipients, one of whom was a retransplant, and a few patients without pretransplant specimens were excluded. Rather than being sequenced by the commercial service, samples from a few later patients were sequenced in-house on an Illumina MiSeq and processed with MiXCR. Anti-thymocyte globulin induction was given to all recipients, followed by maintenance tacrolimus and steroids for about 3 years. A peak of at least 4% donor T cells among recipient peripheral blood mononuclear cells was the definition used for donor T cell macrochimerism. After intestinal transplantation, graft-versus-host and host-versus-graft alloreactive T cell clones were followed in the graft, circulation and bone marrow using bulk TCR-beta CDR3 sequencing. The research as a whole found: GvH clones were detected in recipient bone marrow, and some of these GvH clones were observed earlier in ileal mucosa or blood, consistent with an intestinal mucosal origin. In patients with donor T cell macrochimerism, the allografts had high GvH to HvG T cell clonal ratios. Early after transplant, peak levels of circulating GvH clones were associated with declines in HvG clones. The conclusions were limited by the relatively low number and heterogeneity of the intestinal transplant patients.

Library creation used the immunoSEQ multiplex PCR assay. In most patients, genomic DNA was isolated using the Qiagen DNeasy Blood and Tissue Kit and sent frozen to Adaptive Biotechnologies for TCR sequencing. Adaptive Biotechnologies carried out high-throughput TCR-beta CDR3 sequencing of genomic DNA for most patients. As for how the authors treated the data: Adaptive's ImmunoSEQ software supplied the TCR sequencing data for 18 patients, while MiXCR and VDJtools were used to process a few other patients. To correct CD4 versus CD8 sorting errors, any sequence found in both subsets at a frequency ratio below 5:1 was removed. CDR3 nucleotide sequences shared by donor and recipient were removed because the origin of these sequences could not be assigned. To be classed as alloreactive, a clone needed at least 2-fold expansion over unstimulated cells and a minimum CFSE-low frequency of 0.002% (template counts) or 0.001% (read counts). A clone was considered mappable if detected in the sequenced pre-transplant spleen, lymph node, or MLR CFSE-low populations of the donor or recipient. Cumulative frequency of alloreactive clones was calculated as a percentage of all sequences weighted by copy number. Imported from immuneACCESS, the table was reduced by TCRdb to in-frame sequences with V and J called. These copies leave out some clones; in studies compared against another copy, an unresolved V gene accounts for under half, and the cause of the remainder is not known. V and J calls and clone size are copied from that table; D and trimming were computed from the DNA. The sample table shows over 85,000 clones, and 94% are seen once. The biggest ten clones account for approximately 0.2% of the sample.

The time point label, as the study defines it: cells obtained before transplantation from donor or recipient. CD3+CD4+ and CD3+CD8+ populations were FACS-sorted from unstimulated pre-transplant donor and recipient cells taken from spleen or lymph nodes. The sequence derives from a human donor who was the organ donor for an intestinal transplant. This chain is built from TRBV28 and TRBJ1-6, with 9 bases matching TRBD1. This material consisted of unstimulated CD4+ T cells sorted from spleen or lymph node cells, taken before transplant. The nucleotide sequence reads as follows: TGTGCCAGCACGCCGGGACAGGGATATTCACCCCTCCACTTT. It encodes CASTPGQGYSPLHF.